Here is one T cell receptor (beta chain) with its context. Its specificity is unknown. The record originates from a study of T cells after yellow fever vaccination. In the study overall: Low-cell-number fractions underwent preparation using SMART-Seq v4 Ultra Low Input. Whole-study results and caveats: Highly abundant clonotypes carried over from the bulk population could end up in FACS-sorted repertoires as contaminants.

The CDR3 length is 16 residues. CDR1 and CDR2 (germline): SGHRS, YFSETQ. J gave up 5 bases and V 0 bases, and 9 bases lay outside the gene matches. MiXCR, applied by TCRdb to the 5' RACE reads, yields one record per CDR3 protein. The sample consists of a few hundred thousand distinct CDR3 sequences, roughly 7.5% of them appearing once. The specimen was PBMCs, collected more than 40 days after the first yellow fever vaccination. The V and J genes are TRBV5-1 and TRBJ1-1, with 8 bases fitting TRBD1. The source of this sequence is a young man who received the YFV17D yellow fever vaccine. The chain's CDR3 is CASSLGGVDRGTEAFF. DNA of the CDR3: TGCGCCAGCAGCTTGGGGGGGGTCGACAGGGGAACTGAAGCTTTCTTT.